The source of this T cell receptor beta chain is a study of T cell changes during pregnancy in multiple sclerosis. The method was immunoSEQ multiplex PCR; TCRdb's version includes in-frame clones alone and lacks a portion of them. The data hold some 69,000 clones, with 90% observed a single time. Germline assignment: CDR1 SGHTA and CDR2 FQGNSA. The CDR3 totals 18 residues. V was pared by 1 base and J by 6 bases, with 12 bases of the junction left unmatched. This TCR was sampled from a female donor in good health, enrolled as a control in a pregnancy study. Here the sequenced sample was peripheral blood, taken in the second trimester of pregnancy. V and J are TRBV7-2 and TRBJ2-3, with 11 bases that match TRBD2. This CDR3 reads CASSLDLAGGLGMDTQYF. The CDR3, as DNA: TGTGCCAGCAGCTTAGACCTAGCGGGAGGACTTGGAATGGATACGCAGTATTTT. The full variable domain, completed using reference TRBV7-2 and TRBJ2-3, is GAGVSQSPSNKVTEKGKDVELRCDPISGHTALYWYRQSLGQGLEFLIYFQGNSAPDKSGLPSDRFSAERTGGSVSTLTIQRTQQEDSAVYLCASSLDLAGGLGMDTQYFGPGTRLTVL.